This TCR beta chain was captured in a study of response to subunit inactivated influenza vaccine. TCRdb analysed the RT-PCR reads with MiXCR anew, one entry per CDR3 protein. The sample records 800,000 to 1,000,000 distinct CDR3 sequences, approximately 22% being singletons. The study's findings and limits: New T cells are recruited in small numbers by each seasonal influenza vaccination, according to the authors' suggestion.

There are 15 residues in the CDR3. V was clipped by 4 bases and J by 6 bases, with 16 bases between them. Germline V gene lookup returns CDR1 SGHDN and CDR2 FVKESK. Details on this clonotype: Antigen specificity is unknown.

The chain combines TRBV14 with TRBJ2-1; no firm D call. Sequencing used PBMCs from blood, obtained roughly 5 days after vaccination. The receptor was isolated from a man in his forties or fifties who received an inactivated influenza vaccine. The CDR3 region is CASSLRVVWANEQFF. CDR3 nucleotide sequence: TGTGCCAGCAGCCTTAGGGTGGTTTGGGCCAATGAGCAGTTCTTC.